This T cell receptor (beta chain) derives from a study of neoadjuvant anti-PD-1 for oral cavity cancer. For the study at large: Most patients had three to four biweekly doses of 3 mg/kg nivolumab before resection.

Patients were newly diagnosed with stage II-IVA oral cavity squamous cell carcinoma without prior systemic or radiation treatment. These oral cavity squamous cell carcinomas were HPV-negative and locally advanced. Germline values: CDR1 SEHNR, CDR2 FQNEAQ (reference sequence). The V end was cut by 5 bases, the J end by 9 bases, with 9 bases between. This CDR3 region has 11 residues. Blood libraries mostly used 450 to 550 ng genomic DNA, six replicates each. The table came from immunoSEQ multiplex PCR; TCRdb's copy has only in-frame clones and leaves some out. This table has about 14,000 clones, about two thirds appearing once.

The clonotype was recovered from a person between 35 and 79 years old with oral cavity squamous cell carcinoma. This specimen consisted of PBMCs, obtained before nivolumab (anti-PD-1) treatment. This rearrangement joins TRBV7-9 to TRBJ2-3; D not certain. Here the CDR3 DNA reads TGTGCCAGCAGCCCCAGTGTGACGCAGTATTTT. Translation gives CASSPSVTQYF.